This entry is about one T cell receptor beta chain. The entry originates in a study of shared clonotypes between healthy human individuals. This CDR3 region has 15 residues. Losses at the gene ends were 3 bases for V and 7 bases for J; bases not matched to a gene: 7. Germline loops: CDR1 LNHDA, CDR2 SQIVND (reference sequence). Assay runs were performed at deep level. Genomic DNA belonging to each subset was distributed in equal measure over several immunoSEQ plates. The quantity of DNA used in unsorted PBMC replicate PCRs was roughly 300 ng, corresponding to some 29,000 T cell genomes. What was sequenced on ten immunoSEQ deep assay plates was unsorted PBMC DNA. Method: immunoSEQ multiplex PCR; TCRdb's copy keeps in-frame clones and lacks some. Seen here are more than 400,000 clones, almost 80% observed once, and the top ten hold approximately 12%.

The rearrangement links TRBV19 to TRBJ1-4, with 8 bases aligning to TRBD1. This receptor was obtained from a woman in her thirties or forties in good health. Some clones in this sample may be carry-over from other donors' samples. The sample consisted of PBMCs. The CDR3 DNA sequence: TGTGCCAGTAGTATCGGACAGGGTGGACGTGAAAAACTGTTTTTT. Amino acids: CASSIGQGGREKLFF.